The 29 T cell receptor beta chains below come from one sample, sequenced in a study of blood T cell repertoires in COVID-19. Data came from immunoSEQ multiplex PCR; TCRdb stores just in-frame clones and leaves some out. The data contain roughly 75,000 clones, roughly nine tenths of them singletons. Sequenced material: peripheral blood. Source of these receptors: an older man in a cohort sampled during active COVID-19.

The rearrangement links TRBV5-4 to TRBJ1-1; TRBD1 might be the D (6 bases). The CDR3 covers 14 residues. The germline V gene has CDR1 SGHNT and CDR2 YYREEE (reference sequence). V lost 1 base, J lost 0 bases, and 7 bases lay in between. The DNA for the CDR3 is TGTGCCAGCAGCTTGCAGGGGATGAACACTGAAGCTTTCTTT. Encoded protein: CASSLQGMNTEAFF.

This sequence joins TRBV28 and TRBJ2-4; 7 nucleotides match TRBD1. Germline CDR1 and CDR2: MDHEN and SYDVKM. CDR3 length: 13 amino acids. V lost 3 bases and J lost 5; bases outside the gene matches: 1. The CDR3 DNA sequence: TGTGCCAGCAGTTTCACAGGGGAAAACATTCAGTACTTC. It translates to CASSFTGENIQYF. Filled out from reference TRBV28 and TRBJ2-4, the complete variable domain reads DVKVTQSSRYLVKRTGEKVFLECVQDMDHENMFWYRQDPGLGLRLIYFSYDVKMKEKGDIPEGYSVSREKKERFSLILESASTNQTSMYLCASSFTGENIQYFGAGTRLSVL.

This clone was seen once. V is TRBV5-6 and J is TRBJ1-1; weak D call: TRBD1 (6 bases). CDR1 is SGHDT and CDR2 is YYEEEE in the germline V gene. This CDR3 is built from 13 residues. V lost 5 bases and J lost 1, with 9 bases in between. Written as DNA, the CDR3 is TGTGCCAGCAGGGAGACAGGGAACACTGAAGCTTTCTTT. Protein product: CASRETGNTEAFF.

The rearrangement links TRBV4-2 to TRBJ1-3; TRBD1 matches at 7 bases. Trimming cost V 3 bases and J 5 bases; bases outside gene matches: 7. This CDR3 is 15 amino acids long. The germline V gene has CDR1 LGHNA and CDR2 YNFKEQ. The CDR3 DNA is TGTGCCAGCAGCCAGGCAGGACAGGAAAGAAACACCATATATTTT. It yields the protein CASSQAGQERNTIYF.

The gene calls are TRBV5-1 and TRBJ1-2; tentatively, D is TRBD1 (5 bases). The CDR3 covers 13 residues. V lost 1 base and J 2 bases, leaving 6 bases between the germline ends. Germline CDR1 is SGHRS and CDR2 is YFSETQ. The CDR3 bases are TGCGCCAGCAGCTTGTCAGGGAACTATGGCTACACCTTC. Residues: CASSLSGNYGYTF.

CDR3 coding DNA: TGTGCCAGCAGCTTAGACGGTACCTACGAGCAGTACTTC. The encoded protein is CASSLDGTYEQYF. The chain recombines TRBV7-8 with TRBJ2-7; D not certain. Germline CDR1 SGHVS, CDR2 FQNEAQ. The CDR3 has 13 residues. V gave up 1 base and J gave up 2 bases, with 6 bases separating them.

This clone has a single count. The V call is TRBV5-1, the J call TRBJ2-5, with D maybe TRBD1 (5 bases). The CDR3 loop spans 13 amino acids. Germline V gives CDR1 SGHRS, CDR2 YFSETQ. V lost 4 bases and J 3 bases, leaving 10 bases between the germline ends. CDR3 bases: TGCGCCAGCAGCAACAGGAAAGAAGAGACCCAGTACTTC. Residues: CASSNRKEETQYF.

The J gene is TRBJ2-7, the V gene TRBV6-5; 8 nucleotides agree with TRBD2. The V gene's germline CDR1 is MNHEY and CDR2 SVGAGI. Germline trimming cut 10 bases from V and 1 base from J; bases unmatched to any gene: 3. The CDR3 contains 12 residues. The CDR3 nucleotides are TGTGCCACCCGCGGGGGGTCCTACGAGCAGTACTTC. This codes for CATRGGSYEQYF.

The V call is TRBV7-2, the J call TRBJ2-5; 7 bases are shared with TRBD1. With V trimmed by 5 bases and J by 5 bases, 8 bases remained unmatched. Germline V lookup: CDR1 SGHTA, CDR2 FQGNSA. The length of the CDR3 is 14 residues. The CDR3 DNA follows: TGTGCCAGCAGCATCGACAGGGTCCTCGAGACCCAGTACTTC. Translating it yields CASSIDRVLETQYF.

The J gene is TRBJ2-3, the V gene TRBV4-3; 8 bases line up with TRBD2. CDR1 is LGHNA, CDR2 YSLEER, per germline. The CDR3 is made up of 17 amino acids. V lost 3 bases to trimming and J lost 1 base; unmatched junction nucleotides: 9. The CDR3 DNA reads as TGCGCCAGCAGCCAGGCCCCCGGGCGGGGGGGCACAGATACGCAGTATTTT. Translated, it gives CASSQAPGRGGTDTQYF.

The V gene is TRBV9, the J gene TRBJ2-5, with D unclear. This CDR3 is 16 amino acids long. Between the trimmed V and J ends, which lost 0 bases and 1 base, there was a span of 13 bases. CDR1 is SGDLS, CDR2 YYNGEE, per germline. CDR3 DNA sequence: TGTGCCAGCAGCGTAGCTTTTGGCCAGATCCAAGAGACCCAGTACTTC. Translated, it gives CASSVAFGQIQETQYF.

The CDR3 protein is CASSPGQDLYYEQYV. The DNA of the CDR3 is TGTGCCAGCTCACCGGGACAGGACCTCTACTACGAGCAGTACGTC. The J gene is TRBJ2-7, the V gene TRBV18, with 8 bases that match TRBD1. After removal of 3 bases from V and 3 bases from J, the junction contained 7 bases not matched to a gene. Germline assignment: CDR1 KGHSH and CDR2 LQKENI. The CDR3 has 15 amino acids.

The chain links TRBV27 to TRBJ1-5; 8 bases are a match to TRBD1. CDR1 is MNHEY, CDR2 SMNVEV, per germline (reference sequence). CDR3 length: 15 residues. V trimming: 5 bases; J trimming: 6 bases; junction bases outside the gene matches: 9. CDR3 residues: CASSPFGDRTQPQHF. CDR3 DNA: TGTGCCAGCAGTCCATTCGGGGACAGGACTCAGCCCCAGCATTTT.

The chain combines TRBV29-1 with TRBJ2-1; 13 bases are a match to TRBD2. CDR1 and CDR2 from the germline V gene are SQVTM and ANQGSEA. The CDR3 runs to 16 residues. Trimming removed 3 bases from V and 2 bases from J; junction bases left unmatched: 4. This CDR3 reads CSVEPGTSGAYNEQFF. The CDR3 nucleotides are TGCAGCGTTGAGCCTGGGACTAGCGGGGCCTACAATGAGCAGTTCTTC.

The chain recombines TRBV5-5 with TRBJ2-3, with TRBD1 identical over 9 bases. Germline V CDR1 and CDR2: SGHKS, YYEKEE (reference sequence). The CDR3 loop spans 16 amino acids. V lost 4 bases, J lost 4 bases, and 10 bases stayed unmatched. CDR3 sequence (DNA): TGTGCCAGCAGCATTCCCGGGACAGGGTCCGCAGATACGCAGTATTTT. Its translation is CASSIPGTGSADTQYF.

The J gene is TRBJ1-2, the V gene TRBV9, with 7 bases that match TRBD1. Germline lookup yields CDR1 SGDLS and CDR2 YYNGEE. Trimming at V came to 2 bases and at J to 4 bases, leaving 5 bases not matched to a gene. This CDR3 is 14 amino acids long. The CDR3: CASSVRQGPYGYTF. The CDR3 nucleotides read TGTGCCAGCAGCGTTAGACAGGGTCCCTATGGCTACACCTTC.

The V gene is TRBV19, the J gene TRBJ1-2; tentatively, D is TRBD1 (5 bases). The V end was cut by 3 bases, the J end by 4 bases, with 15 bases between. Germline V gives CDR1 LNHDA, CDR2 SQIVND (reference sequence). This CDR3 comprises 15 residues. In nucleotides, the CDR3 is TGTGCCAGTAGTATCTACGGGGGAGCAGGCTATGGCTACACCTTC. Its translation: CASSIYGGAGYGYTF.

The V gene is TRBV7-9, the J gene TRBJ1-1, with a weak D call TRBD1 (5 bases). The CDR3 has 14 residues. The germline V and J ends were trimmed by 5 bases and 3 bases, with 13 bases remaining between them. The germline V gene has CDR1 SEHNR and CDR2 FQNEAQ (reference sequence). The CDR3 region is CASSQDGGDTEAFF. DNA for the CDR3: TGTGCCAGCAGCCAGGATGGGGGGGACACTGAAGCTTTCTTT.

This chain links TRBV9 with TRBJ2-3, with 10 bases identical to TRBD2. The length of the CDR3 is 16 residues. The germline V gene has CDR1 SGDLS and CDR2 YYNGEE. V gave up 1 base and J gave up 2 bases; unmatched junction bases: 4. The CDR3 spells CASSVWSGGATDTQYF. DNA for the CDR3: TGTGCCAGCAGCGTATGGAGCGGGGGGGCCACAGATACGCAGTATTTT.

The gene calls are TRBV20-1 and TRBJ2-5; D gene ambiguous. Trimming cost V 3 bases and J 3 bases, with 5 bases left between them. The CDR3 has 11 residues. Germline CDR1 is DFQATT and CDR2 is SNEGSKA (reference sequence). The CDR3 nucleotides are TGCAGTGCTAGTTATGAAGAGACCCAGTACTTC. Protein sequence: CSASYEETQYF.

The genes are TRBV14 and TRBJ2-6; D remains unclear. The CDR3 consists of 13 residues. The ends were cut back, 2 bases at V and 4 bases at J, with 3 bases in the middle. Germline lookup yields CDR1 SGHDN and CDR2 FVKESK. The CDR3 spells CASSQSGANVLTF. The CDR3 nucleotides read TGTGCCAGCAGCCAAAGCGGGGCCAACGTCCTGACTTTC.

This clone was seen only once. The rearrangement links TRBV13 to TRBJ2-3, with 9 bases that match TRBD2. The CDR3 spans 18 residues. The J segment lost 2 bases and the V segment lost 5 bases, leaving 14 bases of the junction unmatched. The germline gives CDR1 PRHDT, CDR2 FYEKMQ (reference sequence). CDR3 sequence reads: CASSLRALAGSTTDTQYF. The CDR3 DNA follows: TGTGCCAGCAGCCTCAGGGCGCTAGCGGGGAGTACCACAGATACGCAGTATTTT.

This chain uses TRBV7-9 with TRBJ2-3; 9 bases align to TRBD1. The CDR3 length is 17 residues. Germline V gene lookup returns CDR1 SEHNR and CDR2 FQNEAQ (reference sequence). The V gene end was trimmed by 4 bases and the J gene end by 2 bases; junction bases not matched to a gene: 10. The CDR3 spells CASSWGQGPTLTDTQYF. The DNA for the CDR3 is TGTGCCAGCAGCTGGGGACAGGGACCTACCCTCACAGATACGCAGTATTTT.

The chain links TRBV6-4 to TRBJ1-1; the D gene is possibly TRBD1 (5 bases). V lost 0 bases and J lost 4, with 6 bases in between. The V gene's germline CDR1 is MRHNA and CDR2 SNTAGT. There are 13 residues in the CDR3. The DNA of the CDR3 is TGTGCCAGCAGTGACTCAACAGGCACTGAAGCTTTCTTT. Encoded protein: CASSDSTGTEAFF.

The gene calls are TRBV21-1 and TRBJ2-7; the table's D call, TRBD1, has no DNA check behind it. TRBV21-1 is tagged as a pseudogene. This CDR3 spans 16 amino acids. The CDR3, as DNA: TGTGCCAGCAGCAAAATAAGGGACAGGGGGTACAACGAGCAGTACTTC. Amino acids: CASSKIRDRGYNEQYF.

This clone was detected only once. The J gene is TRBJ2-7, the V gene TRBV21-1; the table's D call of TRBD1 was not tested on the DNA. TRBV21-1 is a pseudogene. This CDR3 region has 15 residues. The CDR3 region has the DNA TGTGCCAGCAGCAAAGAAAGGGACACTTCCTACGAGCAGTACTTC. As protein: CASSKERDTSYEQYF.

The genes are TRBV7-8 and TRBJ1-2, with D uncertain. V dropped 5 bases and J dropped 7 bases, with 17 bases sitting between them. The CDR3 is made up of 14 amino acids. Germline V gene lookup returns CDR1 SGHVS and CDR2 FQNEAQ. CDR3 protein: CASSLMDRGGGYTF. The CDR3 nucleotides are TGTGCCAGCAGCCTCATGGACCGGGGAGGTGGCTACACCTTC.

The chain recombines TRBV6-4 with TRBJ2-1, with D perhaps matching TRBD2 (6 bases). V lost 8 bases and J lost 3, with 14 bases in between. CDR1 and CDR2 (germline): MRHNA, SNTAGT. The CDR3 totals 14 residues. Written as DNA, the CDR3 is TGTGCCAGCTCGGCGGGGACTGACTACAATGAGCAGTTCTTC. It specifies CASSAGTDYNEQFF.

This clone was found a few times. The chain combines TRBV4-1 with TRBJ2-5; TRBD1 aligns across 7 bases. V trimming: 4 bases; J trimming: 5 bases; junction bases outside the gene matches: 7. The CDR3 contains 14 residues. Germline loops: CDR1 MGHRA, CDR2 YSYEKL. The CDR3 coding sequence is TGCGCCAGCAGCCCGAACAGGGGTTGGGAGACCCAGTACTTC. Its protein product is CASSPNRGWETQYF.